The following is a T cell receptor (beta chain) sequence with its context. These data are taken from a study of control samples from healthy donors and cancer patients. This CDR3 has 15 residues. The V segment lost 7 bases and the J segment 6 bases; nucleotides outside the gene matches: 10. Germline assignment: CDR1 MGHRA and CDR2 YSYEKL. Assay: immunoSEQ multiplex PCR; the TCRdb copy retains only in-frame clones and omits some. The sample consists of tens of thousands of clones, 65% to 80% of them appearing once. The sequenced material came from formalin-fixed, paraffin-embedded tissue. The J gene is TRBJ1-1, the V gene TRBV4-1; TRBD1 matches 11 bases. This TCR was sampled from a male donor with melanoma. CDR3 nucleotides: TGCGCCAGCAATCTCGGACAGGGGGCGAAGGCTGAAGCTTTCTTT. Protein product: CASNLGQGAKAEAFF.